The TCR beta chain under discussion was sequenced for a study of cytomegalovirus exposure and HLA in healthy donors. Findings of the study overall: HLA restriction was apparent for most CMV-associated TCR beta chains in a later analysis.

Germline V CDR1 and CDR2: MDHEN, SYDVKM. The CDR3 extends over 13 residues, inclusive of both ends. Both 60 Vbeta primers and 13 Jbeta primers went into the PCR. TCRdb keeps only in-frame clones here, not all; method: immunoSEQ multiplex PCR. The sample includes some 170,000 clones, about three quarters of them seen just once. A remark on this clone: The target antigen is unknown. In this CDR3 the conserved last residue, phenylalanine or tryptophan, is missing, so a read error is likely. The limits of the CDR3 on the DNA are not certain, so only TCRdb's listed CDR3 is given.

Source material: PBMCs. The chain joins TRBV28 to TRBJ2-7; the table's D gene call, TRBD2, was not cross checked with the DNA. The source of this sequence is a woman in her twenties or thirties in good health and CMV-seronegative. This CDR3 is CASSPRTSGSLKI.